This section outlines one TCR beta chain sequence together with its context. This clonotype was recorded a few times. There is no known antigen for this receptor. No base-level quality is on record; no much larger clone is a single base apart. The data originate from a study of blood T cells in healthy people across ages (dated by TCRdb to between 2014 and 2016). A note on the overall study: In model experiments, roughly one uniquely barcoded TCR beta cDNA molecule per two T cells was captured by template switching. Age-related changes in TCR beta repertoire diversity were measured in the study by deep sequencing normalized with unique cDNA molecular identifiers. The donors were divided into four age groups: young (average roughly 15 years), middle-aged (approximately 42), aged (approximately 59) and long-lived (82). To avoid experimental bias, donors of different ages were spread randomly across the sequencing lanes. For two donors (one aged 18 to 30 and one aged 80 or older), the study analyzed two additional independent replicas of 1 million unique cDNA reads from the same blood draw.

Study-level results and caveats: The long-lived group showed more naive CD4+ T cells, fewer expanded clones and increased TCR diversity than the aged group, suggesting age selection. As age increased, observed TCR beta diversity per million T cells dropped in a roughly linear way, and a significant reduction was already evident by age about 40. A strong correlation was found between observed TCR beta diversity and the percentage of naive T cells measured by flow cytometry. Estimates of total diversity from one million sequenced T cells were regarded as lower bounds and underestimates. Bulk unsorted PBMC profiling prevented conclusive comparison of naive and antigen-experienced compartments. The CMV infection status of donors was not known, potentially confounding age-related changes in expanded clonotypes.

The roughly 39 donors, aged about 6 to 95 years, were systemically healthy Caucasian individuals from Russia. Each donor gave approximately 9.3 milliliters of peripheral blood, collected into EDTA-treated Vacutainer tubes. Ficoll-Paque density-gradient centrifugation was used to isolate PBMCs, with at least 6 million per sample. Trizol reagent was used to extract total RNA from PBMCs, with at least 6 micrograms per sample. The percentages of naive CD45RAhigh/CD27high T cells were determined by flow cytometry on a PBMC aliquot from every donor. The germline V gene encodes CDR1 MNHNY and CDR2 SVGAGI (reference sequence). Inclusive of the bounding cysteine and phenylalanine, the CDR3 is 15 residues long. The retained sequence is limited to the CDR3, 45 bases, with the frame set at the first base. Libraries were made using 5' RACE. The instrument was an Illumina HiSeq 2500. The second PCR ran for roughly 7 to 12 cycles and used a J-beta primer mix along with a sample-barcoded 5' primer. A unique molecular identifier was introduced onto each TCR beta cDNA molecule by a template-switch 5' adaptor carrying 12 random nucleotides. Each sample yielded at least 3 million CDR3-containing paired-end reads. First-strand cDNA was synthesized from all RNA with the Mint cDNA synthesis kit, primed by a TRBC-specific oligonucleotide. After uracil-DNA glycosylase treatment, a first 18-cycle PCR used universal primers M1SS and BC2_uni_R on all cDNA. As for the original processing: Normalization of each sample was performed by random selection of 1 million high-quality reads, each carrying a distinct molecular identifier. Reads with shared molecular identifiers were discarded instead of being binned into consensus sequences. CDR3 identification, clonotype clustering and error correction used MiTCR with a Q25 quality threshold and the strictest error-elimination algorithm. A nonparametric unseen species model using Euler transformation provided a lower-bound estimate of total TCR beta diversity. TCRdb handled the public reads itself, with Q25 trimming in fastp and clone calling in MiXCR, and kept productive beta chains. Identical CDR3 proteins give one entry, which carries the most common genes and DNA. For this entry, the V and J calls and clone size follow TCRdb and not the study's own pipeline. The sample has roughly 2 million distinct CDR3 sequences on record, less than 50% of them singletons. The ten largest clonotypes hold 2.1% of the sample.

The V gene is TRBV6-6 and the J gene is TRBJ2-7; 10 of the junction bases match TRBD2. Gene TRBJ2-5 matches the end of the DNA better, so the J call may be wrong. The sample was blood. The sequence derives from a woman aged 40 to 50 in good health. The nucleotide sequence is given as TGTGCCAGCAGCCACCAAGCGGGGGGGCGTGAGACCCAGTACTTC. The translation is CASSHQAGGRETQYF.